These 6 T cell receptor beta chains were all obtained from the same sample, sequenced in a study of T-cell memory formation after mild COVID-19. TCRdb passed the 5' RACE reads through MiXCR, listing each CDR3 protein once. The sample carries some 320,000 distinct CDR3 sequences, 15% to 20% recorded once. The material sequenced was PBMCs or a T cell subset sorted from them (not recorded which). These receptors came from a young man who had mild COVID-19 (a few samples of this study predate the infection). Cell type and time point are not known.

This clonotype has a handful of counts. The V and J genes are TRBV7-6 and TRBJ2-5; 8 nucleotides line up with TRBD2. This CDR3 spans 15 amino acids. In germline, CDR1 is SGHVS, CDR2 FNYEAQ. Trimming removed 6 bases from V and 6 bases from J; junction bases left unmatched: 12. Written as DNA, the CDR3 is TGTGCCAGCAGTCCGAGCGGGGGCGATCTCCAGACCCAGTACTTC. This sequence encodes CASSPSGGDLQTQYF.

The chain couples TRBV6-2 or TRBV6-3 to TRBJ2-3; perhaps TRBD1 as D (5 bases). Between the trimmed V and J ends, which lost 5 bases and 6 bases, there was a span of 15 bases. Germline CDR1 and CDR2: MNHEY and SVGEGT. CDR3 length: 14 residues. Here the CDR3 reads CASSPRVIGDTQYF. DNA for the CDR3: TGTGCCAGCAGTCCCAGGGTGATTGGGGATACGCAGTATTTT.

The table lists this clonotype with a few counts. The chain joins TRBV7-2 to TRBJ1-5; D is uncertain. The CDR3 spans 13 residues. Trimming shortened V by 4 bases and J by 7 bases, and 11 bases separated the two germline ends. Germline CDR1 and CDR2: SGHTA and FQGNSA. CDR3 coding DNA: TGTGCCAGCAGCTATACACTCAAACAGCCCCAGCATTTT. It codes for CASSYTLKQPQHF.

This clonotype was recorded at least ten times. This sequence joins TRBV12-3 or TRBV12-4 and TRBJ1-1; 7 nucleotides match TRBD1. The CDR3 has 13 amino acids. V shed 6 bases, J shed 10 bases, and the junction held 11 bases outside the gene matches. The chain's CDR3 is CASRGTTGVIAFF. The CDR3 DNA reads as TGTGCCAGCAGGGGGACCACAGGGGTGATAGCTTTCTTT.

There are many counts of this clonotype. The chain joins TRBV20-1 to TRBJ2-5, with D possibly TRBD2 on 5 matching bases. Trimming took 0 bases from V and 7 from J, leaving 12 bases between them. From germline, CDR1 is DFQATT and CDR2 SNEGSKA (reference sequence). The CDR3 totals 13 residues. CDR3 amino acids: CSARDRRLWTQYF. The CDR3 coding sequence is TGCAGTGCTAGAGATCGGAGACTATGGACCCAGTACTTC.

This clonotype was recorded a few times. The genes are TRBV7-9 and TRBJ1-3; TRBD1 is a possible D gene (5 bases). Deletions cut 3 bases from V and 2 bases from J, with 17 bases between. Germline CDR1 is SEHNR and CDR2 is FQNEAQ (reference sequence). The CDR3 is 17 amino acids. CDR3 loop: CASSFSFRGVTGNTIYF. CDR3 coding DNA: TGTGCCAGCAGCTTCTCCTTTAGAGGGGTGACTGGAAACACCATATATTTT.